Listed below are T cell receptor beta chains from one sample, sequenced in a study of OX40 agonist ivuxolimab in advanced cancers. Produced via immunoSEQ multiplex PCR; TCRdb's table is partial and in-frame only. This sample has about 35,000 clones, with 80% to 85% found just once. This specimen consisted of CD4+ or CD8+ T cells sorted from blood, obtained in a trial of the OX40 agonist ivuxolimab. The source is an adult with an advanced solid tumor such as melanoma, head and neck, liver or kidney cancer. Both conserved end residues are trimmed from each CDR3. Each record gives: CDR3 length, V gene, D gene, CDR3 protein. D genes are given only for firm matches.

13 | TRBV5-1 | - | ASSLGGRSGNIIY
11 | TRBV19 | - | ASSISIGNTIY
11 | TRBV18 | - | ASSPLDDSAIY
13 | TRBV7-3 | - | ASSRGKPGTDTQY
13 | TRBV6-1 | - | ASSLETANTGELF
13 | TRBV6-1 | TRBD1 | ASREGTGGKNIQY
15 | TRBV27 | - | ASSPHSQGSSGNTIY
14 | TRBV5-6 | TRBD1 | ASSLVGTGGAYEQY
9 | TRBV20-1 | - | SARGDNEQF
13 | TRBV7-8 | - | ASSPLRGFVTEAF
11 | TRBV12-5 | - | ASGNQGIGEQY
13 | TRBV25-1 | - | ASSAAGPRDTEAF
13 | TRBV6-1 | - | ASSETYYSNQPQH
15 | TRBV28 | TRBD1 | ASSSPGQGAFPYEQY
12 | TRBV28 | - | ASRPRQQVYEQY
13 | TRBV6-5 | - | ASSYSPGSGDTQY
15 | TRBV5-5 | TRBD1 | ASSGGLFGTGVVPLH
9 | TRBV28 | - | ASRDGYEAF
11 | TRBV11-2 | - | ASSLGPNYGYT
13 | TRBV29-1 | - | SATERSPGVGELF
17 | TRBV4-2 | - | ASSQDIDRWRPGANVLT
14 | TRBV19 | TRBD2 | ASSPGTSGRVDTQY
13 | TRBV19 | - | ASSPSGGTNNEQF